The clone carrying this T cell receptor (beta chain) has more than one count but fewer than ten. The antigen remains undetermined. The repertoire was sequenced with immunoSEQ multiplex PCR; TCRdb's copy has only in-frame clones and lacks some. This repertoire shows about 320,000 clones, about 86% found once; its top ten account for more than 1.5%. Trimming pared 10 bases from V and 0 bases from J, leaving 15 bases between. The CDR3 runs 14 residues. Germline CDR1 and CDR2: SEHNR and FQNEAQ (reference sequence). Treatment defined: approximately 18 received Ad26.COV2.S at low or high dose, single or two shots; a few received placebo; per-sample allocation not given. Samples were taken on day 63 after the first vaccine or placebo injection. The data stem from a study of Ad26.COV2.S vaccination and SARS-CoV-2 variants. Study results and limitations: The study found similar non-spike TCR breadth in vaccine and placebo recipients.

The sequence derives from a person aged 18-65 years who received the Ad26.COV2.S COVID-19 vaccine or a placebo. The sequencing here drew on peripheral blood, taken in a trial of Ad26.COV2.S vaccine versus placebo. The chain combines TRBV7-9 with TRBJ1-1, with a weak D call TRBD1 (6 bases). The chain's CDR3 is CATKDSYMNTEAFF. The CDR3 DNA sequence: TGTGCCACCAAGGACAGTTATATGAACACTGAAGCTTTCTTT.